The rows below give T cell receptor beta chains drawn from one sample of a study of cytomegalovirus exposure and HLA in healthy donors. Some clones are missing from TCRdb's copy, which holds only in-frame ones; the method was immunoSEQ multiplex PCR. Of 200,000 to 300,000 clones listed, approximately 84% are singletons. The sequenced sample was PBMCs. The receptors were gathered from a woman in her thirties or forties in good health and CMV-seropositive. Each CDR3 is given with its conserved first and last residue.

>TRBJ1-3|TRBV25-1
CASSVGAGNTIYF
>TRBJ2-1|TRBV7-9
CASSSTGEVEQFF
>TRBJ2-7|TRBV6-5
CASSSSRGMFDEQYF
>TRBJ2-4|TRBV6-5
CASSSLKKNSQYF
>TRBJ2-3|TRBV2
CASSGGPNTQYF
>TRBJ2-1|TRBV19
CASSMVLGTYYNEQFF
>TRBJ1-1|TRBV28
CASSFQAGALHTEAFF
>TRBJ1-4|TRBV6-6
CASGSLDRAGGEKLFF
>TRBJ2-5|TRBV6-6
CASRADGKETQYF
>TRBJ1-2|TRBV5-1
CASTDREVGYTF
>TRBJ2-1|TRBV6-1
CASSGRDRGLNEQFF
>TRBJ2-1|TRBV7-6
CASSLELAGVKYDNEQFF
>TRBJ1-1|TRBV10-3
CAIRGALPNTEAFF
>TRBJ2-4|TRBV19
CASSLTGQGSNIQYF
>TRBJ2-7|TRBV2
CASSGRDRPTEQYF
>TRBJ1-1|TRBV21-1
CASSKARAGGRSGTEAFF
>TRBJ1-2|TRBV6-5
CASRRTGGTPGYTF
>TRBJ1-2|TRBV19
CASSIAEDSYGYTF
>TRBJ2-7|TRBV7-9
CASSLAGSDEQYF
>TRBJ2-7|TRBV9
CASSVGLAGGPDEQYF
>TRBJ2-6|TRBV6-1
CASRPGGSGANVLTF
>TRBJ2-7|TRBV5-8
CASPQGGAAGEQYF
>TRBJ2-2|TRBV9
CASSVGAPQNTGELFF
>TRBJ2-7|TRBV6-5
CASSSPPQGKNEQYF
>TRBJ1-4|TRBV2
CASTGGTTNEKLFF
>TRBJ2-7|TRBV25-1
CASSEPTGLYEQYF
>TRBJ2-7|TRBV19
CASSMRLAGSYEQYF
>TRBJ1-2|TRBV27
CASSYEQGHGYTF
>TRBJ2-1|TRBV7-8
CASSLVAGVTNEQFF
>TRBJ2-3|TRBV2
CASSEAGTALTDTQYF
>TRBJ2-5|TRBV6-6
CASSGSTGFQETQYF
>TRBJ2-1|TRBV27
CASSLSRGSYEQFF
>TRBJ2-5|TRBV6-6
CASSYSKTSGQETQYF
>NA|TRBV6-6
CASSRKGLASSYEQYF
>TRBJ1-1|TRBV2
CASSATDPSLKAFF
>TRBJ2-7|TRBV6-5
CASSYWAGGGSYEQYF
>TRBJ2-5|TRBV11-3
CASSLRAGGMETQYF
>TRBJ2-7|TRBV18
CASSRTGTGFYEQYF
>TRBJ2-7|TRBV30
CAWSVDGQGGLRYEQYF
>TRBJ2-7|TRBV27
CASRRGGYEQYF
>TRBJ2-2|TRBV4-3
CASRRGLVVTGELFF
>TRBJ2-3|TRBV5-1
CASSPNGLASSTDTQYF
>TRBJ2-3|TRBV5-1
CASSIGTSGSTDTQYF
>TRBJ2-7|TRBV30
CAWSEDSPRSEQYF
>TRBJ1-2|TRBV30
CAWSASNYGYTF
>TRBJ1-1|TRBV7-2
CASSFGQGYEAFF
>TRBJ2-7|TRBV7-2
CASSPTGPSSYEQYF
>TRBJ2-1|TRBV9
CASSVGSSVYNEQFF
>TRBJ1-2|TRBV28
CASSFPGGGYGYTF
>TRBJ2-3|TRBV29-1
CSVGSGGNTDTQYF
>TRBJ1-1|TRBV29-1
CSVEEPVDRGSPEAFF
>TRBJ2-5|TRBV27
CASSRQGEETQYF
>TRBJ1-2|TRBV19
CASSIDEAGNRVYQGYTF